The 25 T cell receptor beta chains below come from one sample, sequenced in a study of cytomegalovirus exposure and HLA in healthy donors. The PCR had 60 Vbeta and 13 Jbeta primers. Measured with immunoSEQ multiplex PCR; TCRdb has only the in-frame clones, and not every one. The table records some 120,000 clones, around 75% of them present only once. Sequences were obtained from PBMCs. The receptors stem from a woman aged 45 to 65 in good health and CMV-seropositive.

This clone was recorded a few times. The gene calls are TRBV7-9 and TRBJ1-5; possible D gene TRBD1, 5 bases. CDR3 length equals 17 residues. Between the trimmed V and J ends, which lost 4 bases and 3 bases, there was a span of 19 bases. Germline values: CDR1 SEHNR, CDR2 FQNEAQ (reference sequence). Here the CDR3 reads CASSSRFGSGPNQPQHF. The CDR3, as DNA: TGTGCCAGCAGCTCCCGGTTTGGGTCAGGGCCCAATCAGCCCCAGCATTTT.

The V gene is TRBV15, the J gene TRBJ2-1; D is possibly TRBD1 (5 bases). The germline V gene encodes CDR1 LNHNV and CDR2 YYDKDF (reference sequence). This CDR3 has 14 residues. Trimming cost V 5 bases and J 5 bases, with 13 bases left between them. CDR3 sequence (DNA): TGTGCCACCAGCTCCGGCGACAGAAACAATGAGCAGTTCTTC. Its translation is CATSSGDRNNEQFF. Full variable domain (outside the CDR3, taken from reference TRBV15 and TRBJ2-1): DAMVIQNPRYQVTQFGKPVTLSCSQTLNHNVMYWYQQKSSQAPKLLFHYYDKDFNNEADTPDNFQSRRPNTSFCFLDIRSPGLGDTAMYLCATSSGDRNNEQFFGPGTRLTVL.

This rearrangement joins TRBV11-3 to TRBJ2-2; no definite D call. Germline CDR1 and CDR2: SGHNT and YENEEA. V dropped 5 bases and J dropped 5 bases, with 12 bases sitting between them. The CDR3 totals 14 residues. The CDR3 spells CASSPRTGTGELFF. The CDR3 DNA reads as TGTGCCAGCAGCCCCAGAACCGGGACCGGGGAGCTGTTTTTT.

As regards this clone: Other DNA sequences in the same sample also yield this CDR3. The rearrangement joins TRBV18 to TRBJ1-2; 7 bases fit TRBD1. Trimming cost V 3 bases and J 4 bases; bases outside gene matches: 2. The CDR3 totals 13 residues. From germline, CDR1 is KGHSH and CDR2 LQKENI. The CDR3 nucleotides read TGTGCCAGCTCACCCGACAGGGCCTATGGCTACACCTTC. It codes for CASSPDRAYGYTF.

The chain employs TRBV5-4 and TRBJ1-2; 8 positions agree with TRBD1. The CDR3 runs to 13 residues. Germline CDR1 reads SGHNT; CDR2 reads YYREEE (reference sequence). With 7 bases clipped from V and 2 bases from J, the junction kept 4 bases outside the gene matches. The chain's CDR3 is CASRTGPNYGYTF. Here the CDR3 DNA reads TGTGCCAGCCGGACAGGGCCCAACTATGGCTACACCTTC.

This clone has a handful of counts. The chain combines TRBV5-4 with TRBJ2-7, with 9 bases identical to TRBD2. Germline V gives CDR1 SGHNT, CDR2 YYREEE (reference sequence). This CDR3 contains 16 residues. The ends lost 0 bases at V and 6 bases at J; junction bases unmatched: 10. The CDR3 here is CASSLAGAGGLSEQYF. For the CDR3, the DNA is TGTGCCAGCAGCTTGGCCGGGGCGGGGGGGCTTTCCGAGCAGTACTTC.

The chain couples TRBV29-1 to TRBJ1-2; D gene uncertain. The CDR3 has 14 amino acids. V dropped 7 bases and J dropped 8 bases, with 23 bases sitting between them. Looked up from germline, CDR1 is SQVTM and CDR2 is ANQGSEA. Here the CDR3 reads CSAPSTATTRGYTF. The DNA for the CDR3 is TGCAGCGCCCCGTCCACGGCGACGACCAGGGGCTACACCTTC.

The chain links TRBV5-1 to TRBJ2-3; D is perhaps TRBD2 (6 bases). Trimming pared 1 base from V and 1 base from J, leaving 13 bases between. The CDR3 is 16 residues long. Germline V lookup: CDR1 SGHRS, CDR2 YFSETQ. The CDR3 loop is CASSLTPGRGTDTQYF. CDR3 sequence (DNA): TGCGCCAGCAGCTTGACCCCCGGGAGAGGCACAGATACGCAGTATTTT.

The sample holds a few counts of this clone. The chain combines TRBV20-1 with TRBJ2-7; 8 bases map to TRBD1. Germline assignment: CDR1 DFQATT and CDR2 SNEGSKA (reference sequence). With 4 bases clipped from V and 6 bases from J, the junction kept 2 bases outside the gene matches. The CDR3 has 11 amino acids. CDR3 bases: TGCAGTGCTACCGGACAGGGCGAGCAGTACTTC. Encoded protein: CSATGQGEQYF.

The chain couples TRBV2 to TRBJ1-2; no firm D call. Germline V lookup: CDR1 SNHLY, CDR2 FYNNEI. The CDR3 spans 13 residues. The ends were cut back, 7 bases at V and 3 bases at J, with 12 bases in the middle. CDR3 loop: CASTGRRDYGYTF. As DNA, the CDR3 is TGTGCCAGCACTGGCAGGAGGGACTATGGCTACACCTTC.

The chain recombines TRBV6-5 with TRBJ2-7, with TRBD2 identical over 12 bases. The CDR3 loop spans 15 amino acids. Per germline, CDR1 MNHEY and CDR2 SVGAGI. The trim removed 2 bases at V and 4 bases at J, leaving 3 bases unmatched. The CDR3 bases are TGTGCCAGCAGTTACCTAGCGGGGGGGCGGTACGAGCAGTACTTC. Translation gives CASSYLAGGRYEQYF.

The genes are TRBV7-8 and TRBJ2-1; 9 nucleotides align to TRBD2. This CDR3 has 16 residues. Germline V CDR1 and CDR2: SGHVS, FQNEAQ. Unmatched junction bases numbered 12, after V lost 3 bases and J lost 9 bases. As DNA, the CDR3 is TGTGCCAGCAGCTTGGGACTAGCCGGAAACGCGGCTGAGCAGTTCTTC. It is translated as CASSLGLAGNAAEQFF.

The chain carries TRBV5-4 and TRBJ1-2, with 8 bases that match TRBD1. The CDR3 consists of 16 residues. Germline V gene data show CDR1 as SGHNT and CDR2 as YYREEE (reference sequence). The V gene end was trimmed by 0 bases and the J gene end by 6 bases; junction bases not matched to a gene: 10. For the CDR3, the DNA is TGTGCCAGCAGCTTGGCCTCCGGACAGGGAAGGAATGGCTACACCTTC. Encoded protein: CASSLASGQGRNGYTF.

This clone was recorded a few times. The gene calls are TRBV30 and TRBJ1-4; D is ambiguous. The germline V gene encodes CDR1 GTSNPN and CDR2 SVGIG (reference sequence). The CDR3 consists of 13 residues. V lost 3 bases and J lost 8, with 13 bases in between. The CDR3 DNA sequence: TGTGCCTGGAGCGATAAGAGATTAGAAAAACTGTTTTTT. Translation gives CAWSDKRLEKLFF. Looking up the rest from reference TRBV30 and TRBJ1-4 gives the full variable domain: SQTIHQWPATLVQPVGSPLSLECTVEGTSNPNLYWYRQAAGRGLQLLFYSVGIGQISSEVPQNLSASRPQDRQFILSSKKLLLSDSGFYLCAWSDKRLEKLFFGSGTQLSVL.

V is TRBV4-1 and J is TRBJ1-4; D is perhaps TRBD1 (5 bases). The CDR3 has 15 amino acids. Germline CDR1 is MGHRA and CDR2 is YSYEKL. Trimming cost V 1 base and J 8 bases, with 14 bases left between them. DNA of the CDR3: TGCGCCAGCAGCCAAGGTCCAGGGTTAGGGGAAAAACTGTTTTTT. Its translation is CASSQGPGLGEKLFF.

The gene calls are TRBV7-8 and TRBJ1-1, with D possibly being TRBD1 (5 bases). Between the trimmed V and J ends, which lost 1 base and 1 base, there was a span of 7 bases. The CDR3 length is 14 residues. Germline assignment: CDR1 SGHVS and CDR2 FQNEAQ. The chain's CDR3 is CASSLVQGNTEAFF. CDR3 nucleotides: TGTGCCAGCAGCTTAGTGCAGGGGAACACTGAAGCTTTCTTT.

The chain links TRBV27 to TRBJ2-6, with 9 bases identical to TRBD2. J was trimmed by 4 bases and V by 6 bases; bases with no gene match: 16. In germline, CDR1 is MNHEY, CDR2 SMNVEV (reference sequence). This CDR3 is built from 19 residues. The CDR3 sequence: CASSLLGRGGTLGANVLTF. In DNA form, the CDR3 reads TGTGCCAGCAGCCTTTTAGGGCGGGGGGGTACTCTGGGGGCCAACGTCCTGACTTTC.

The chain couples TRBV7-9 to TRBJ1-2, with D perhaps matching TRBD1 (5 bases). Trimming shortened V by 2 bases and J by 8 bases, and 12 bases separated the two germline ends. In germline, CDR1 is SEHNR, CDR2 FQNEAQ (reference sequence). The length of the CDR3 is 13 residues. DNA of the CDR3: TGTGCCAGCAGCTTATCAAGGACACCCGGCTACACCTTC. Amino acids: CASSLSRTPGYTF.

In regard to this clone: This specimen includes other DNA sequences encoding the same CDR3. CDR3 loop: CASSLGLAGVGELFF. The DNA of the CDR3 is TGTGCCAGCAGCTTAGGCCTAGCGGGGGTCGGGGAGCTGTTTTTT. The chain uses TRBV11-3 and TRBJ2-2; 10 bases line up with TRBD2. The germline CDR1 and CDR2 sequences are SGHNT and YENEEA. The CDR3 has 15 residues. V trimming: 1 base; J trimming: 7 bases; junction bases outside the gene matches: 3.

This clone was counted between two and nine times. The V call is TRBV5-1, the J call TRBJ2-3; D is undetermined. The CDR3 is made up of 14 amino acids. Germline V gives CDR1 SGHRS, CDR2 YFSETQ. The V gene lost 5 bases and the J gene lost 1 base, with 11 bases spanning the gap. In DNA, the CDR3 is TGCGCCAGCAGTCCCGTGGCCGGCACAGATACGCAGTATTTT. This gives the protein CASSPVAGTDTQYF.

The rearrangement links TRBV7-2 to TRBJ2-7; 7 nucleotides match TRBD1. Unmatched junction bases numbered 3, after V lost 1 base and J lost 0 bases. Germline CDR1 reads SGHTA; CDR2 reads FQGNSA. The CDR3 runs to 15 residues. CDR3 coding DNA: TGTGCCAGCAGCTTAGGACAGGGCCGCTCCTACGAGCAGTACTTC. Translation gives CASSLGQGRSYEQYF. The variable domain in full, completed from reference TRBV7-2 and TRBJ2-7, reads GAGVSQSPSNKVTEKGKDVELRCDPISGHTALYWYRQSLGQGLEFLIYFQGNSAPDKSGLPSDRFSAERTGGSVSTLTIQRTQQEDSAVYLCASSLGQGRSYEQYFGPGTRLTVT.

V gene TRBV2 combines with J gene TRBJ2-1, with TRBD2 identical over 7 bases. Germline CDR1 reads SNHLY; CDR2 reads FYNNEI. Unmatched junction bases numbered 7, after V lost 7 bases and J lost 7 bases. The CDR3 runs to 13 residues. The CDR3 protein is CASMGGRYNEQFF. The CDR3 DNA reads TGTGCCAGCATGGGCGGGAGATATAATGAGCAGTTCTTC. Combining the CDR3 with reference TRBV2 and TRBJ2-1 gives the whole variable domain EPEVTQTPSHQVTQMGQEVILRCVPISNHLYFYWYRQILGQKVEFLVSFYNNEISEKSEIFDDQFSVERPDGSNFTLKIRSTKLEDSAMYFCASMGGRYNEQFFGPGTRLTVL.

The rearrangement links TRBV5-1 to TRBJ2-6; 10 bases fit TRBD1. The CDR3 length is 16 residues. With 7 bases clipped from V and 2 bases from J, the junction kept 6 bases outside the gene matches. The germline gives CDR1 SGHRS, CDR2 YFSETQ. The DNA for the CDR3 is TGCGCCAGCCACCCCGGGACAGGGGCTGGGGCCAACGTCCTGACTTTC. Its translation: CASHPGTGAGANVLTF.

This rearrangement joins TRBV5-1 to TRBJ2-3, with a weak D call TRBD1 (5 bases). The germline CDR1 and CDR2 sequences are SGHRS and YFSETQ. The germline V and J ends were trimmed by 4 bases and 1 base, with 7 bases remaining between them. This CDR3 is 13 amino acids long. The CDR3 DNA sequence: TGCGCCAGCAGCCCGACAGGCACAGATACGCAGTATTTT. Translating gives CASSPTGTDTQYF.

The V gene is TRBV4-2, the J gene TRBJ2-3; no reliable D call. This CDR3 is 12 amino acids long. Trimming removed 7 bases at V and 5 bases at J, with 10 bases between. Germline lookup yields CDR1 LGHNA and CDR2 YNFKEQ. The CDR3 protein is CASMGRRDTQYF. The CDR3 DNA is TGTGCCAGCATGGGTCGGAGAGATACGCAGTATTTT.